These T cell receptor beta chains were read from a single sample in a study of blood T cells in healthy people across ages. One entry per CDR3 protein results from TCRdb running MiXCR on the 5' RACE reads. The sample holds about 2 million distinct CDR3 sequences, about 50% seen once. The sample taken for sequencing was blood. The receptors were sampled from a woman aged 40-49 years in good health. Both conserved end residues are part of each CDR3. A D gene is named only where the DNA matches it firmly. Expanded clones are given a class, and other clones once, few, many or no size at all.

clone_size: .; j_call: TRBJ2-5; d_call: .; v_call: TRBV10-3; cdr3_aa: CAIRAGGSETQYF; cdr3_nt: TGTGCCATCAGGGCCGGAGGGTCAGAGACCCAGTACTTC
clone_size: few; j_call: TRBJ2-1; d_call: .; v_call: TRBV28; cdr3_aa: CASEEDSSYNEQFF; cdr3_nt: TGTGCCAGCGAAGAGGATAGCTCCTACAATGAGCAGTTCTTC
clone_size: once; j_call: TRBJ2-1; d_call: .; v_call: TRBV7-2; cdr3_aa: CASRAEARHEQFF; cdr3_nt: TGTGCCAGCAGGGCGGAGGCACGCCACGAGCAGTTCTTC
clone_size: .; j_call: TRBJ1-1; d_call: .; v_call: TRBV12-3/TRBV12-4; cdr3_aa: CASSFRQGVTEAFF; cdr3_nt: TGTGCCAGCAGTTTCCGTCAGGGAGTCACTGAAGCTTTCTTT
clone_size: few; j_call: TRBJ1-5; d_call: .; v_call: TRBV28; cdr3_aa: CASSPYLPGVNSNQPQHF; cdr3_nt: TGTGCCAGCAGTCCCTACCTCCCGGGGGTCAATAGCAATCAGCCCCAGCATTTT
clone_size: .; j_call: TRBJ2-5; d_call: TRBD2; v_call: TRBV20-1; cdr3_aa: CSAYSGGGETQYF; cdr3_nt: TGCAGTGCTTACAGCGGGGGTGGGGAGACCCAGTACTTC
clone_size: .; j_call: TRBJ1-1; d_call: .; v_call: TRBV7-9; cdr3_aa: CASSPSERDTEAFF; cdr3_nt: TGTGCCAGCAGCCCGTCCGAAAGAGACACTGAAGCTTTCTTT
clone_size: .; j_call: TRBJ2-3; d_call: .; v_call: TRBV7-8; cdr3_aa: CASSLADTDGSTDTQYF; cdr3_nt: TGTGCCAGCAGCTTAGCAGATACCGACGGAAGCACAGATACGCAGTATTTT
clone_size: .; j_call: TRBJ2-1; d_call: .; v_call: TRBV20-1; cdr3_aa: CSARDKVEEQFF; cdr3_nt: TGCAGTGCTAGGGACAAGGTAGAGGAGCAGTTCTTC
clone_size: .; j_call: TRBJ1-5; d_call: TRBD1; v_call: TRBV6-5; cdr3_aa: CASSFSGQGHTSNQPQHF; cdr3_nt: TGTGCCAGCAGTTTTTCGGGACAGGGGCATACTAGCAATCAGCCCCAGCATTTT
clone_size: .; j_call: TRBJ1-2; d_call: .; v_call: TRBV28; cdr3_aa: CASSLLKGAGILGGYTF; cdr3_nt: TGTGCCAGCAGTTTGTTAAAGGGAGCCGGGATCCTGGGTGGCTACACCTTC
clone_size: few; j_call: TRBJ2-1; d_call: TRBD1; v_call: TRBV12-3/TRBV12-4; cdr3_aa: CASSLLRGSEQFF; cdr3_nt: TGTGCCAGCAGTCTCCTCAGGGGGTCTGAGCAGTTCTTC
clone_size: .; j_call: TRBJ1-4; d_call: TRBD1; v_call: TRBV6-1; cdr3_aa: CASSEGQRTGVGEKLFF; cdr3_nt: TGTGCCAGCAGTGAAGGTCAAAGGACAGGGGTAGGCGAAAAACTGTTTTTT
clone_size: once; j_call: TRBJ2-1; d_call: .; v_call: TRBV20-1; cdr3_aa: CSARGWYGGRSSYNEQFF; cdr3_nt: TGCAGTGCTAGAGGTTGGTACGGGGGCCGTAGTTCCTACAATGAGCAGTTCTTC
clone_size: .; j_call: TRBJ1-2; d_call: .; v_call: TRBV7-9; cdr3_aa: CASSPRGGSDGYTF; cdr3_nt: TGTGCCAGCAGCCCAAGGGGGGGATCGGATGGCTACACCTTC
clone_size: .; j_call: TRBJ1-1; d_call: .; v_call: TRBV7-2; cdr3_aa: CASRGGARNTEAFF; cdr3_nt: TGTGCCAGCCGCGGGGGGGCAAGGAACACTGAAGCTTTCTTT